These 5 T cell receptor beta chains came from one sample sequenced in a study of monozygotic twins with inflammatory bowel disease. TCRdb re-analyzed the 5' RACE reads; it lists each CDR3 protein once, without DNA. The sample table sets out around 400,000 distinct CDR3 sequences. Sequenced input: blood. Receptors were obtained from a human donor with ulcerative colitis or Crohn's disease, or a healthy co-twin of an affected twin (not recorded which).

The chain carries TRBV18 and TRBJ2-2. CDR1 is KGHSH, CDR2 LQKENI, per germline. CDR3 length: 13 residues. CDR3 protein: CASSLTGDGELFF.

The chain uses TRBV11-2 and TRBJ2-1; as DNA is missing, the TRBD1 call by TCRdb cannot be tested. Germline V gives CDR1 SGHAT, CDR2 FQNNGV. The CDR3 runs 14 residues. This CDR3 is CASSATGAYNEQFF.

The rearrangement links TRBV6-1 to TRBJ1-2; lacking DNA, the TRBD1 call made by TCRdb goes unchecked. This CDR3 is built from 16 residues. The germline gives CDR1 MNHNS, CDR2 SASEGT. The CDR3 spells CASTPQGQGANYGYTF.

The genes are TRBV27 and TRBJ2-6. The CDR3 has 15 amino acids. Germline V gene data show CDR1 as MNHEY and CDR2 as SMNVEV (reference sequence). This chain's CDR3 is CASSLSKSGANVLTF. Full variable domain (outside the CDR3, taken from reference TRBV27 and TRBJ2-6): EAQVTQNPRYLITVTGKKLTVTCSQNMNHEYMSWYRQDPGLGLRQIYYSMNVEVTDKGDVPEGYKVSRKEKRNFPLILESPSPNQTSLYFCASSLSKSGANVLTFGAGSRLTVL.

The rearrangement links TRBV28 to TRBJ2-3. The CDR3 spans 15 residues. CDR1 is MDHEN, CDR2 SYDVKM, per germline. CDR3 region: CASYHGGRSTDTQYF.